This T cell receptor beta chain is drawn from a study of blood T cells in healthy people across ages. A J-beta primer mix and a sample-barcoded 5' primer were used in a second PCR of roughly 6 to 12 cycles. TCRdb recomputed calls from the 5' RACE reads with MiXCR, one row per CDR3 protein. The table has about 1.8 million distinct CDR3 sequences, just under 50% seen once. Germline CDR1 SGHVS, CDR2 FQNEAQ. The ends were cut back, 5 bases at V and 5 bases at J, with 15 bases in the middle. CDR3 size: 14 residues. V usage is TRBV7-8 and J usage is TRBJ2-5, with D tentatively TRBD2 (5 bases). The TCR comes from a woman between 40 and 50 years old in good health. The specimen was blood. Written as DNA, the CDR3 is TGTGCCAGCAGCCAATGGACGCCGGGGGAGACCCAGTACTTC. This encodes CASSQWTPGETQYF.